What follows are 13 T cell receptor beta chains derived from one specimen sequenced in a study of CD8 T cells in Susac syndrome. Reverse transcription of roughly 0.5 to 1 ug RNA was carried out with random hexamers. TCRdb reprocessed the immunoSEQ multiplex PCR reads with MiXCR, giving one entry per CDR3 protein. The repertoire holds under 300,000 distinct CDR3 sequences, with about 95% as singletons. Material: CD4+ T cells from PBMCs. These receptors all stem from a human donor with Susac syndrome.

The V and J genes are TRBV12-3 or TRBV12-4 and TRBJ1-5, with 7 bases matching TRBD1. The CDR3 is 13 amino acids. The J segment lost 6 bases and the V segment lost 7 bases, leaving 6 bases of the junction unmatched. CDR3 DNA: TGTGCCAGCAAGGGGACAGCCGTTCAGCCCCAGCATTTT. Translation gives CASKGTAVQPQHF.

This clonotype was seen once. The rearrangement joins TRBV20-1 to TRBJ2-7; no clear D gene. CDR1 and CDR2 from the germline V gene are DFQATT and SNEGSKA (reference sequence). The CDR3 runs to 13 residues. With 7 bases removed from V and 0 bases from J, the gap between germline ends came to 13 bases. Here the CDR3 DNA reads TGCAGTGTCTCCCTGGCTAGCTCCTACGAGCAGTACTTC. This gives the protein CSVSLASSYEQYF.

V usage is TRBV20-1 and J usage is TRBJ2-7; D not certain. The length of the CDR3 is 11 residues. CDR1 and CDR2 (germline): DFQATT, SNEGSKA (reference sequence). The V gene lost 5 bases and the J gene lost 2 bases, with 7 bases spanning the gap. CDR3 region: CSAGVTYEQYF. The CDR3 DNA follows: TGCAGTGCTGGGGTCACCTACGAGCAGTACTTC.

This clonotype was counted once. The chain uses TRBV19 and TRBJ1-5, with D maybe TRBD1 (5 bases). V was shortened by 3 bases and J by 7 bases, with 13 bases between the two germline ends. The CDR3 totals 14 residues. The germline CDR1 and CDR2 sequences are LNHDA and SQIVND (reference sequence). The CDR3 region is CASSILGARQPQHF. The CDR3 DNA reads TGTGCCAGTAGTATCCTAGGGGCTAGACAGCCCCAGCATTTT.

The chain has TRBV29-1 and TRBJ2-5; tentative D call: TRBD1 (5 bases). The ends were cut back, 6 bases at V and 0 bases at J, with 11 bases in the middle. The germline V gene has CDR1 SQVTM and CDR2 ANQGSEA. There are 13 residues in the CDR3. CDR3 nucleotides: TGCAGCGTCGGCAGGGCCTACCAAGAGACCCAGTACTTC. Amino acids: CSVGRAYQETQYF.

The chain recombines TRBV29-1 with TRBJ1-5; perhaps TRBD1 as D (5 bases). The germline V gene encodes CDR1 SQVTM and CDR2 ANQGSEA. V was pared by 4 bases and J by 0 bases, with 13 bases between. CDR3 length: 15 residues. Here the CDR3 reads CSVVAGFDSNQPQHF. The CDR3 DNA reads as TGCAGCGTTGTGGCAGGGTTCGATAGCAATCAGCCCCAGCATTTT.

A single count supports this clonotype. The chain recombines TRBV7-9 with TRBJ2-7; D may be TRBD1 or TRBD2 (5 bases each). V was shortened by 1 base and J by 4 bases, with 17 bases between the two germline ends. Germline V gives CDR1 SEHNR, CDR2 FQNEAQ (reference sequence). This CDR3 spans 16 amino acids. The CDR3 nucleotides read TGTGCCAGCAGCTTAGTTGTGGGACGGAGTGCTTACGAGCAGTACTTC. Residues: CASSLVVGRSAYEQYF.

CDR3 region: CAWSVQGVREQYF. The CDR3 nucleotides read TGTGCCTGGAGTGTACAAGGGGTGCGCGAGCAGTACTTC. V and J are TRBV30 and TRBJ2-7, with D maybe TRBD1 (5 bases). Trimming took 0 bases from V and 6 from J, leaving 12 bases between them. The germline V gene encodes CDR1 GTSNPN and CDR2 SVGIG (reference sequence). The CDR3 runs to 13 residues.

The chain recombines TRBV27 with TRBJ2-5; weak D call: TRBD1 (6 bases). V was pared by 11 bases and J by 1 base, with 17 bases between. In germline, CDR1 is MNHEY, CDR2 SMNVEV (reference sequence). The CDR3 spans 14 residues. CDR3 loop: CAGLIRDTQETQYF. The CDR3 DNA sequence: TGTGCCGGCCTAATCCGGGACACCCAAGAGACCCAGTACTTC.

Only one count was recorded for this clonotype. The chain links TRBV9 to TRBJ2-1; TRBD2 is a possible D gene (5 bases). Germline V gives CDR1 SGDLS, CDR2 YYNGEE. This CDR3 is built from 15 residues. The ends were cut back, 0 bases at V and 3 bases at J, with 10 bases in the middle. CDR3 sequence: CASSVAATNYNEQFF. CDR3 DNA sequence: TGTGCCAGCAGCGTAGCGGCGACTAACTACAATGAGCAGTTCTTC.

This clonotype was picked up one time. The chain is built from TRBV29-1 and TRBJ2-7; 10 bases line up with TRBD1. V was pared by 5 bases and J by 6 bases, with 7 bases of the junction left unmatched. Germline lookup yields CDR1 SQVTM and CDR2 ANQGSEA. This CDR3 comprises 13 residues. DNA for the CDR3: TGCAGCGTTATACGGACAGGGGGAGGCGAGCAGTACTTC. It is translated as CSVIRTGGGEQYF.

This sequence joins TRBV20-1 and TRBJ1-2; a possible D gene is TRBD1 (5 bases). The CDR3 consists of 13 residues. Trimming cost V 4 bases and J 5 bases, with 14 bases left between them. Germline V gives CDR1 DFQATT, CDR2 SNEGSKA (reference sequence). The DNA of the CDR3 is TGCAGTGCTAATTCCGGGACCACTTATGGCTACACCTTC. This encodes CSANSGTTYGYTF.

The V and J genes are TRBV29-1 and TRBJ2-1; maybe TRBD2 (5 bases). The CDR3 has 14 residues. V lost 4 bases and J 2 bases, leaving 12 bases between the germline ends. Germline CDR1 SQVTM, CDR2 ANQGSEA. CDR3 protein: CSVGKRVTYNEQFF. In nucleotides, the CDR3 is TGCAGCGTTGGCAAGAGGGTTACCTACAATGAGCAGTTCTTC.